A single sample is the source of the 27 T cell receptor beta chains below, sequenced in a study of blood T cell repertoires in COVID-19. Measured with immunoSEQ multiplex PCR; TCRdb has only the in-frame clones, and not every one. In the table there are about 180,000 clones, under 90% of which are singletons. The source material was peripheral blood. Source of these receptors: a person in their 70s with COVID-19, enrolled during active disease.

The V call is TRBV25-1, the J call TRBJ2-1; 13 nucleotides agree with TRBD2. After removal of 6 bases from V and 9 bases from J, the junction contained 14 bases not matched to a gene. CDR1 MGHDK and CDR2 SYGVNS come from the germline V gene. The CDR3 extends over 17 amino acids. CDR3 DNA: TGTGCCAGCAGGGCTGGACTAGCGGGAGCCCGGAGCGTTGAGCAGTTCTTC. It specifies CASRAGLAGARSVEQFF.

This clone has only one observation. This chain links TRBV15 with TRBJ1-5; D is uncertain. This CDR3 is built from 17 residues. CDR1 and CDR2 (germline): LNHNV, YYDKDF (reference sequence). The V and J ends lost 0 bases and 4 bases respectively, with 16 bases between them. CDR3 loop: CATSRDRAGAKNQPQHF. CDR3 DNA sequence: TGTGCCACCAGCAGAGATCGAGCAGGTGCGAAGAATCAGCCCCAGCATTTT.

This clone occurred once. This chain connects TRBV7-3 to TRBJ1-1; D ambiguous. From germline, CDR1 is SGHTA and CDR2 FQGTGA. V gave up 4 bases and J gave up 4 bases, with 16 bases separating them. This CDR3 spans 15 amino acids. As DNA, the CDR3 is TGTGCCAGCAGCTGGAAGGGTTTGGGGAGCACTGAAGCTTTCTTT. Amino acid sequence: CASSWKGLGSTEAFF.

The chain links TRBV30 to TRBJ1-6; 7 nucleotides line up with TRBD1. Trimming at V came to 5 bases and at J to 7 bases, leaving 5 bases not matched to a gene. The germline gives CDR1 GTSNPN, CDR2 SVGIG (reference sequence). The CDR3 has 13 residues. CDR3 sequence: CAWRQGRNSPLHF. DNA of the CDR3: TGTGCCTGGCGACAGGGCCGCAATTCACCCCTCCACTTT.

This clone was seen just once. The V gene is TRBV12-1, the J gene TRBJ2-1; the table's D call, TRBD1, was not checked against the DNA. TRBV12-1 is a pseudogene locus. This CDR3 contains 13 residues. The CDR3 coding sequence is TGTGCCAGCAGTACTACAGGGGCGGATGAGCAGTTCTTC. Translation gives CASSTTGADEQFF.

The V and J genes are TRBV29-1 and TRBJ2-7; D may be TRBD1 (6 bases). The CDR3 length is 13 residues. Germline loops: CDR1 SQVTM, CDR2 ANQGSEA. Trimming left V 1 base short and J 6 bases short, with 13 bases between. The CDR3 here is CSVEARGTFEQYF. As DNA, the CDR3 is TGCAGCGTTGAAGCGAGGGGGACATTCGAGCAGTACTTC.

CDR3 protein: CASRKRRNYGYTF. CDR3 DNA: TGTGCCAGCCGAAAAAGGAGGAACTATGGCTACACCTTC. This chain connects TRBV28 to TRBJ1-2; D is undetermined. The CDR3 consists of 13 residues. CDR1 and CDR2 (germline): MDHEN, SYDVKM. The ends were cut back, 8 bases at V and 2 bases at J, with 12 bases in the middle.

The rearrangement links TRBV3-1 (or the pseudogene TRBV3-2) to TRBJ2-7; 8 nucleotides agree with TRBD2. V shed 4 bases, J shed 7 bases, and the junction held 6 bases outside the gene matches. CDR1 is LGHDT and CDR2 is YNNKEL in the germline V gene (reference sequence). The CDR3 runs to 13 residues. The CDR3 DNA reads as TGTGCCAGCAGCCTTACTGGCGGGGGGGAGCAGTACTTC. It codes for CASSLTGGGEQYF.

CDR3 protein: CASSPQGNQPQHF. CDR3 in DNA: TGTGCCAGCAGCCCCCAGGGGAATCAGCCCCAGCATTTT. The V and J genes are TRBV7-2 and TRBJ1-5; TRBD1 might be the D (6 bases). Deletions cut 5 bases from V and 4 bases from J, with 9 bases between. Germline V lookup: CDR1 SGHTA, CDR2 FQGNSA. The CDR3 consists of 13 residues.

The V gene is TRBV11-3, the J gene TRBJ2-2, with D possibly TRBD2 on 7 matching bases. The germline V gene has CDR1 SGHNT and CDR2 YENEEA. This CDR3 is 15 amino acids long. Trimming shortened V by 5 bases and J by 5 bases, and 15 bases separated the two germline ends. CDR3 sequence: CASSKTRGGTGELFF. As DNA, the CDR3 is TGTGCCAGCAGCAAGACCAGGGGAGGGACCGGGGAGCTGTTTTTT.

This clone was seen many times. An end of the junction does not agree with germline; a read error may underlie this. The chain couples TRBV5-1 to TRBJ2-2, with TRBD2 identical over 8 bases. Germline-derived CDR1 and CDR2 are SGHRS and YFSETQ. The CDR3 has 15 residues. As DNA, the CDR3 is TGCGCCCGCAGCTTGGCGGGGGGGAACACCGGGGAGCTGTTTTTT. Translating it yields CARSLAGGNTGELFF.

This CDR3 reads CATSEQYDWAPLHF. CDR3 sequence (DNA): TGTGCCACCAGTGAACAGTACGATTGGGCTCCTCTCCACTTT. J is TRBJ1-6 and V is TRBV24-1; no firm D call. CDR1 KGHDR and CDR2 SFDVKD come from the germline V gene. The length of the CDR3 is 14 residues. V was shortened by 4 bases and J by 16 bases, with 19 bases between the two germline ends.

The chain joins TRBV16 to TRBJ1-1; 7 bases are shared with TRBD1. Germline V gene sequence: CDR1 KGHSY, CDR2 FQNENV. The CDR3 covers 16 residues. V lost 4 bases and J lost 2; bases outside the gene matches: 10. The CDR3 is CASSLQGGWGNTEAFF. For the CDR3, the DNA is TGTGCCAGCAGCCTGCAAGGGGGCTGGGGAAACACTGAAGCTTTCTTT.

This clone was seen once. This chain uses TRBV4-1 with TRBJ1-1; D uncertain. Looked up from germline, CDR1 is MGHRA and CDR2 is YSYEKL. The CDR3 is made up of 17 amino acids. The germline V and J ends were trimmed by 0 bases and 1 base, with 15 bases remaining between them. The CDR3, as DNA: TGCGCCAGCAGCCAAGACATAGTGGGCGTGACGAACACTGAAGCTTTCTTT. Translation: CASSQDIVGVTNTEAFF.

The chain is built from TRBV30 and TRBJ2-1; 8 positions match TRBD1. The CDR3 runs to 18 residues. V lost 3 bases to trimming and J lost 7 bases; unmatched junction nucleotides: 20. CDR1 and CDR2 (germline): GTSNPN, SVGIG (reference sequence). CDR3 bases: TGTGCCTGGAGCCTCTATGGACAGGGAGTGCGGGCTAGGAATGAGCAGTTCTTC. Translated: CAWSLYGQGVRARNEQFF.

V and J are TRBV7-3 and TRBJ2-3; 11 bases fit TRBD2. Germline assignment: CDR1 SGHTA and CDR2 FQGTGA. The CDR3 contains 14 residues. V trimming: 5 bases; J trimming: 6 bases; junction bases outside the gene matches: 4. The CDR3 DNA sequence: TGTGCCAGCAGCCAACTAGCGGGAGCCGATACGCAGTATTTT. Protein sequence: CASSQLAGADTQYF.

This sequence joins TRBV6-5 and TRBJ1-4, with 9 bases aligning to TRBD1. This CDR3 has 14 amino acids. Per the germline V gene, CDR1 is MNHEY and CDR2 is SVGAGI. Trimming cost V 6 bases and J 10 bases; bases outside gene matches: 9. CDR3 region: CASSNSGQGRKLFF. For the CDR3, the DNA is TGTGCCAGCAGCAACTCAGGACAGGGGAGAAAACTGTTTTTT.

The chain combines TRBV19 with TRBJ1-2; D unresolved. V was pared by 4 bases and J by 4 bases, with 10 bases between. The germline CDR1 and CDR2 sequences are LNHDA and SQIVND (reference sequence). CDR3 length: 13 residues. The CDR3 is CASSRQVSYGYTF. The DNA for the CDR3 is TGTGCCAGTAGTAGGCAGGTTAGCTATGGCTACACCTTC.

This sequence joins TRBV7-9 and TRBJ2-1; 9 nucleotides match TRBD2. The CDR3 has 18 amino acids. In germline, CDR1 is SEHNR, CDR2 FQNEAQ (reference sequence). J lost 5 bases, V lost 5 bases, and 16 bases had no gene match. CDR3 residues: CASSPQAGSGRINNEQFF. CDR3 in DNA: TGTGCCAGCAGCCCACAAGCCGGGAGCGGGAGGATCAACAATGAGCAGTTCTTC.

CDR3 region: CASSLAVQTGRTYEQYF. DNA of the CDR3: TGTGCCAGCAGCTTGGCCGTTCAGACAGGGAGAACCTACGAGCAGTACTTC. This chain joins TRBV5-4 and TRBJ2-7; 7 nucleotides line up with TRBD1. The germline V gene encodes CDR1 SGHNT and CDR2 YYREEE (reference sequence). The V segment lost 0 bases and the J segment 2 bases; nucleotides outside the gene matches: 11. The CDR3 length is 17 residues.

The chain uses TRBV7-9 and TRBJ1-6; D might be TRBD1 (6 bases). V lost 5 bases and J lost 10, with 15 bases in between. Germline V gene lookup returns CDR1 SEHNR and CDR2 FQNEAQ (reference sequence). The CDR3 contains 14 residues. The CDR3 here is CASSADRQQSPLHF. The DNA for the CDR3 is TGTGCCAGCAGCGCAGACAGGCAGCAGTCACCCCTCCACTTT.

This clone was detected a few times. The chain joins TRBV2 to TRBJ1-3; the D gene is possibly TRBD1 (5 bases). The V gene lost 0 bases and the J gene lost 9 bases, with 15 bases spanning the gap. Germline V gene lookup returns CDR1 SNHLY and CDR2 FYNNEI. The CDR3 runs to 15 residues. CDR3 protein: CASSEALAGWSTIYF. CDR3 bases: TGTGCCAGCAGTGAAGCGCTTGCAGGGTGGTCCACCATATATTTT.

Points on this clone: Other DNA sequences of this sample code for an identical CDR3. The V call is TRBV7-2, the J call TRBJ1-3, with D maybe TRBD1 (5 bases). With 0 bases removed from V and 0 bases from J, the gap between germline ends came to 9 bases. The CDR3 is 16 amino acids. Per the germline V gene, CDR1 is SGHTA and CDR2 is FQGNSA. CDR3 sequence (DNA): TGTGCCAGCAGCTTAGCGTCGGGGGGCTCTGGAAACACCATATATTTT. Translating it yields CASSLASGGSGNTIYF. The complete variable domain, with remaining parts taken from reference TRBV7-2 and TRBJ1-3, reads GAGVSQSPSNKVTEKGKDVELRCDPISGHTALYWYRQSLGQGLEFLIYFQGNSAPDKSGLPSDRFSAERTGGSVSTLTIQRTQQEDSAVYLCASSLASGGSGNTIYFGEGSWLTVV.

CDR3 DNA: TGTGCCAGCAGAACCACGGCTGAAGCTTTCTTT. Translation: CASRTTAEAFF. V and J are TRBV6-5 and TRBJ1-1; the D is unclear. The CDR3 is made up of 11 amino acids. The germline V gene encodes CDR1 MNHEY and CDR2 SVGAGI. Trimming stripped 6 bases from V and 6 bases from J, with 8 bases between.

The chain is built from TRBV10-3 and TRBJ2-1; D is possibly TRBD2 (6 bases). The germline V gene encodes CDR1 ENHRY and CDR2 SYGVKD. CDR3 length: 10 amino acids. Deletions cut 10 bases from V and 7 bases from J, with 8 bases between. The CDR3 sequence: CATAGNEQFF. In DNA, the CDR3 is TGTGCCACCGCGGGGAATGAGCAGTTCTTC.

This clone came up many times. This chain connects TRBV7-9 to TRBJ2-5, with a weak D call TRBD2 (5 bases). There are 14 residues in the CDR3. Trimming pared 5 bases from V and 3 bases from J, leaving 13 bases between. From germline, CDR1 is SEHNR and CDR2 FQNEAQ (reference sequence). The CDR3 is CASSPTINEETQYF. In nucleotides, the CDR3 is TGTGCCAGCAGCCCGACTATTAACGAAGAGACCCAGTACTTC.

The V gene is TRBV19, the J gene TRBJ2-2, with 9 bases lining up with TRBD2. This CDR3 has 16 residues. V was clipped by 7 bases and J by 2 bases; unmatched bases: 8. Germline-derived CDR1 and CDR2 are LNHDA and SQIVND (reference sequence). CDR3 sequence (DNA): TGTGCCAGTATTGAGGGACTAGCAGGCAACACCGGGGAGCTGTTTTTT. Protein: CASIEGLAGNTGELFF.